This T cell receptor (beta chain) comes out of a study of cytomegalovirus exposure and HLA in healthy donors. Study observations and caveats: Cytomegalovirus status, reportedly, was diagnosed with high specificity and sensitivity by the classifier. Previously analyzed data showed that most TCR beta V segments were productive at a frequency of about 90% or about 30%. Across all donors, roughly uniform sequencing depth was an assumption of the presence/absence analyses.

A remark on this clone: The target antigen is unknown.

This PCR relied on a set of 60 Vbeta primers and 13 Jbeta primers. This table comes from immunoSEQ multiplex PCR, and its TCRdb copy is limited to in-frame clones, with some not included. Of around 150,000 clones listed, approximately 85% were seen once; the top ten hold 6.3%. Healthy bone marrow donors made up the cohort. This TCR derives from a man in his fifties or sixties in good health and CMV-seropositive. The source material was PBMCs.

CDR3 in amino acids: CASSFPQGPGEQFF. In nucleotides, the CDR3 is TGTGCCAGCAGCTTTCCACAGGGGCCGGGTGAGCAGTTCTTC. The V call is TRBV13, the J call TRBJ2-1; 7 bases agree with TRBD1. The germline V gene has CDR1 PRHDT and CDR2 FYEKMQ (reference sequence). Trimming took 3 bases from V and 9 from J; bases not matched to a gene: 8. The CDR3 is 14 residues long.